Below, 25 T cell receptor beta chains from the same sample are listed, as sequenced in a study of shared clonotypes between healthy human individuals (TCRdb year 2020). Libraries were made using the immunoSEQ multiplex PCR assay. TCRdb obtained this table from immuneACCESS and retained in-frame rearrangements with V and J assigned. These tables miss some clones; where compared with another copy, unresolved V genes account for less than half of the shortfall, and the remainder is unexplained. In this sample the table shows about 2.4 million clones, approximately 93% of which occur a single time. Together, the top ten hold about 0.39% of the sample. The sequenced sample was naive CD4+ T cells from PBMCs. In light of the paper, this sample's cell subset or site label describes: CD45RA+ positively selected. The receptor set was obtained from a man between 18 and 35 years old in good health. Some clones in this sample may be carry-over from other donors' samples.

This chain joins TRBV7-2 and TRBJ2-5; 10 positions match TRBD1. This CDR3 is built from 14 residues. The V and J ends lost 4 bases and 4 bases, in that order; junction bases with no gene match: 3. The germline CDR1 and CDR2 sequences are SGHTA and FQGNSA. The CDR3 here is CASSSGQGLETQYF. CDR3 bases: TGTGCCAGCAGCTCGGGACAGGGGCTAGAGACCCAGTACTTC.

This clone has a single count. The chain uses TRBV28 and TRBJ2-7, with TRBD2 as a possible D gene (5 bases). The germline V gene encodes CDR1 MDHEN and CDR2 SYDVKM. Trimming cost V 5 bases and J 0 bases, with 8 bases left between them. The CDR3 totals 13 residues. The CDR3 loop is CASSGGLSYEQYF. CDR3 bases: TGTGCCAGCAGTGGCGGGCTCTCCTACGAGCAGTACTTC.

This chain links TRBV2 with TRBJ2-1; no reliable D call. The CDR3 has 12 amino acids. V lost 4 bases, J lost 10 bases, and 11 bases lay in between. Germline V CDR1 and CDR2: SNHLY, FYNNEI. CDR3 residues: CASSVQFSEQFF. The CDR3 DNA follows: TGTGCCAGCAGTGTACAATTCTCGGAGCAGTTCTTC.

This chain joins TRBV10-3 and TRBJ2-5, with 9 bases identical to TRBD2. CDR1 ENHRY and CDR2 SYGVKD come from the germline V gene. Trimming at V came to 6 bases and at J to 2 bases, leaving 4 bases not matched to a gene. There are 14 residues in the CDR3. In DNA form, the CDR3 reads TGTGCCATCAGAGAGACTAGCGGTCAAGAGACCCAGTACTTC. This sequence encodes CAIRETSGQETQYF.

This clone has a single count. The sample carries other DNA sequences with the same CDR3. The genes are TRBV28 and TRBJ1-4; D gene unclear. Germline lookup yields CDR1 MDHEN and CDR2 SYDVKM. V was clipped by 3 bases and J by 8 bases, with 4 bases between them. The CDR3 spans 11 residues. CDR3 residues: CASSLREKLFF. DNA for the CDR3: TGTGCCAGCAGTTTGCGCGAAAAACTGTTTTTT.

The chain uses TRBV7-3 and TRBJ2-1; 9 bases map to TRBD2. V shed 2 bases and J 3 bases; nucleotides not matched to a gene: 5. This CDR3 has 16 amino acids. Germline CDR1 is SGHTA and CDR2 is FQGTGA. The CDR3 DNA reads as TGTGCCAGCAGCTTACGCGGGACTAGCCTCTACAATGAGCAGTTCTTC. Protein: CASSLRGTSLYNEQFF.

V is TRBV7-2 and J is TRBJ2-7; D gene uncertain. V dropped 2 bases and J dropped 5 bases, with 7 bases sitting between them. The CDR3 runs to 12 residues. Looked up from germline, CDR1 is SGHTA and CDR2 is FQGNSA. Here the CDR3 reads CASSLNLDEQYF. CDR3 DNA sequence: TGTGCCAGCAGCTTAAATTTGGACGAGCAGTACTTC.

V usage is TRBV5-1 and J usage is TRBJ2-1; D remains ambiguous. Germline V gives CDR1 SGHRS, CDR2 YFSETQ. V was shortened by 4 bases and J by 3 bases, with 14 bases between the two germline ends. CDR3 size: 15 residues. CDR3 sequence: CASSPSDPYYNEQFF. CDR3 nucleotide sequence: TGCGCCAGCAGCCCCTCTGACCCCTACTACAATGAGCAGTTCTTC. Full variable domain (remainder filled in from reference TRBV5-1 and TRBJ2-1): KAGVTQTPRYLIKTRGQQVTLSCSPISGHRSVSWYQQTPGQGLQFLFEYFSETQRNKGNFPGRFSGRQFSNSRSEMNVSTLELGDSALYLCASSPSDPYYNEQFFGPGTRLTVL.

The chain's CDR3 is CASSLASVIINEQFF. CDR3 DNA sequence: TGTGCCAGCAGTTTAGCTAGCGTTATAATCAATGAGCAGTTCTTC. This chain connects TRBV28 to TRBJ2-1; a possible D gene is TRBD2 (6 bases). The CDR3 runs 15 residues. Trimming stripped 2 bases from V and 6 bases from J, with 14 bases between. CDR1 and CDR2 from the germline V gene are MDHEN and SYDVKM.

The J gene is TRBJ1-1, the V gene TRBV18; 7 bases match TRBD1. CDR1 and CDR2 from the germline V gene are KGHSH and LQKENI. J gave up 8 bases and V 3 bases, and 9 bases lay outside the gene matches. CDR3 size: 14 residues. CDR3 protein: CASSPTPGDSEAFF. CDR3 sequence (DNA): TGTGCCAGCTCACCCACCCCCGGGGACAGCGAAGCTTTCTTT. The entire variable domain, with the rest obtained from reference TRBV18 and TRBJ1-1, is as follows: NAGVMQNPRHLVRRRGQEARLRCSPMKGHSHVYWYRQLPEEGLKFMVYLQKENIIDESGMPKERFSAEFPKEGPSILRIQQVVRGDSAAYFCASSPTPGDSEAFFGQGTRLTVV.

Comments on this clone: Other nucleotide sequences in the sample specify the same CDR3. The chain employs TRBV28 and TRBJ1-5; D is perhaps TRBD1 (6 bases). Germline V gene sequence: CDR1 MDHEN, CDR2 SYDVKM. The CDR3 is 15 residues long. Trimming cost V 3 bases and J 2 bases, with 11 bases left between them. Here the CDR3 reads CASSFGGGGNQPQHF. The CDR3 bases are TGTGCCAGCAGTTTCGGAGGGGGTGGCAATCAGCCCCAGCATTTT.

Remarks on this clone: The same CDR3 also results from other DNA sequences found in this sample. V usage is TRBV7-2 and J usage is TRBJ2-3, with D unclear. Trimming cost V 3 bases and J 0 bases, with 7 bases left between them. This CDR3 has 14 amino acids. Germline loops: CDR1 SGHTA, CDR2 FQGNSA. The CDR3 spells CASSFRESTDTQYF. The CDR3 nucleotides are TGTGCCAGCAGCTTTAGAGAAAGCACAGATACGCAGTATTTT. Based on the CDR3 plus reference TRBV7-2 and TRBJ2-3, the full variable domain is GAGVSQSPSNKVTEKGKDVELRCDPISGHTALYWYRQSLGQGLEFLIYFQGNSAPDKSGLPSDRFSAERTGGSVSTLTIQRTQQEDSAVYLCASSFRESTDTQYFGPGTRLTVL.

The rearrangement links TRBV28 to TRBJ2-5; D ambiguous. The CDR3 runs 14 residues. V was clipped by 5 bases and J by 1 base, with 11 bases between them. Germline assignment: CDR1 MDHEN and CDR2 SYDVKM. CDR3 coding DNA: TGTGCCAGCAGTCTAACCGGGCCCCAAGAGACCCAGTACTTC. As protein: CASSLTGPQETQYF.

The CDR3 spells CATSSFLQGKDTQYF. Here the CDR3 DNA reads TGTGCCACCAGCAGCTTCCTACAGGGGAAAGATACGCAGTATTTT. The V gene is TRBV15, the J gene TRBJ2-3, with 7 bases aligning to TRBD1. Unmatched junction bases numbered 8, after V lost 3 bases and J lost 5 bases. This CDR3 region has 15 residues. The V gene's germline CDR1 is LNHNV and CDR2 YYDKDF (reference sequence).

V gene TRBV6-1 combines with J gene TRBJ1-4; D not resolved. CDR3 length: 14 residues. V lost 3 bases to trimming and J lost 3 bases, with 8 bases between them. Germline V gene data show CDR1 as MNHNS and CDR2 as SASEGT. The CDR3 spells CASSDRPSNEKLFF. CDR3 in DNA: TGTGCCAGCAGTGACCGGCCCTCTAATGAAAAACTGTTTTTT.

The CDR3 region is CASSQRQGEGQLTF. CDR3 bases: TGCGCCAGCAGCCAGAGACAGGGGGAAGGGCAGCTCACCTTC. The chain is built from TRBV5-1 and TRBJ1-2; 9 bases map to TRBD1. The CDR3 is made up of 14 amino acids. CDR1 and CDR2 (germline): SGHRS, YFSETQ. The J segment lost 13 bases and the V segment lost 4 bases, leaving 14 bases of the junction unmatched.

Note on this clone: This sample includes further DNA sequences coding for the same CDR3. V and J are TRBV5-1 and TRBJ2-3; TRBD2 might be the D (5 bases). Trimming removed 3 bases at V and 1 base at J, with 9 bases between. This CDR3 comprises 14 residues. Per germline, CDR1 SGHRS and CDR2 YFSETQ. The CDR3 sequence is CASSSSPGTDTQYF. The CDR3 DNA sequence: TGCGCCAGCAGCTCTAGCCCTGGCACAGATACGCAGTATTTT.

The chain joins TRBV7-2 to TRBJ1-4; no definite D call. Germline lookup yields CDR1 SGHTA and CDR2 FQGNSA. Trimming cost V 2 bases and J 5 bases, with 9 bases left between them. The CDR3 is made up of 14 amino acids. CDR3 loop: CASSLSGSNEKLFF. The CDR3 DNA reads TGTGCCAGCAGCTTATCTGGCAGCAATGAAAAACTGTTTTTT.

The chain couples TRBV5-4 to TRBJ2-7; D may be TRBD2 (6 bases). This CDR3 spans 14 amino acids. Looked up from germline, CDR1 is SGHNT and CDR2 is YYREEE (reference sequence). V shed 5 bases and J shed 2 bases, with 14 bases lying between them. CDR3 DNA sequence: TGTGCCAGCAGGGGAGGTGGGGGTCCCTACGAGCAGTACTTC. Amino acids: CASRGGGGPYEQYF.

This chain uses TRBV28 with TRBJ2-2; D perhaps matches TRBD2 (5 bases). The ends were cut back, 6 bases at V and 3 bases at J, with 17 bases in the middle. The CDR3 is 16 residues long. The germline V gene has CDR1 MDHEN and CDR2 SYDVKM. This CDR3 reads CASSPGLGRDTGELFF. The DNA of the CDR3 is TGTGCCAGCAGCCCCGGACTCGGACGCGACACCGGGGAGCTGTTTTTT.

The chain employs TRBV5-1 and TRBJ2-3, with a tentative D call TRBD2 (5 bases). Germline lookup yields CDR1 SGHRS and CDR2 YFSETQ. With 1 base removed from V and 4 bases from J, the gap between germline ends came to 16 bases. CDR3 length equals 16 residues. This CDR3 reads CASSLFPEGAADTQYF. CDR3 bases: TGCGCCAGCAGCTTGTTTCCAGAGGGAGCGGCAGATACGCAGTATTTT.

The rearrangement links TRBV18 to TRBJ2-5; no clear D gene. The germline V gene has CDR1 KGHSH and CDR2 LQKENI. The ends were cut back, 2 bases at V and 5 bases at J, with 9 bases in the middle. The CDR3 is 13 amino acids. In DNA, the CDR3 is TGTGCCAGCTCACCATACGGTCCGGAGACCCAGTACTTC. This translates into CASSPYGPETQYF.

V is TRBV28 and J is TRBJ1-4; D call uncertain. The CDR3 covers 9 residues. The germline V gene encodes CDR1 MDHEN and CDR2 SYDVKM. V was cut by 9 bases and J by 12 bases, with 8 bases left in between. This CDR3 reads CARPTQLFF. The CDR3 DNA is TGTGCCAGACCCACCCAACTGTTTTTT. Full variable domain (outside the CDR3, taken from reference TRBV28 and TRBJ1-4): DVKVTQSSRYLVKRTGEKVFLECVQDMDHENMFWYRQDPGLGLRLIYFSYDVKMKEKGDIPEGYSVSREKKERFSLILESASTNQTSMYLCARPTQLFFGSGTQLSVL.

The CDR3 DNA is TGTGCCAGCAGTTTGGACAGGGGGCATGAGCAGTTCTTC. It yields the protein CASSLDRGHEQFF. The chain employs TRBV28 and TRBJ2-1, with 11 nucleotides matching TRBD1. Germline V gives CDR1 MDHEN, CDR2 SYDVKM. The CDR3 has 13 amino acids. J lost 8 bases, V lost 3 bases, and 0 bases had no gene match.

The chain employs TRBV19 and TRBJ1-4, with D unclear. Trimming shortened V by 9 bases and J by 0 bases, and 11 bases separated the two germline ends. CDR3 length: 14 residues. Germline loops: CDR1 LNHDA, CDR2 SQIVND (reference sequence). CDR3 DNA: TGTGCCAGCGGGATAGGTACAACTAATGAAAAACTGTTTTTT. It is translated as CASGIGTTNEKLFF.